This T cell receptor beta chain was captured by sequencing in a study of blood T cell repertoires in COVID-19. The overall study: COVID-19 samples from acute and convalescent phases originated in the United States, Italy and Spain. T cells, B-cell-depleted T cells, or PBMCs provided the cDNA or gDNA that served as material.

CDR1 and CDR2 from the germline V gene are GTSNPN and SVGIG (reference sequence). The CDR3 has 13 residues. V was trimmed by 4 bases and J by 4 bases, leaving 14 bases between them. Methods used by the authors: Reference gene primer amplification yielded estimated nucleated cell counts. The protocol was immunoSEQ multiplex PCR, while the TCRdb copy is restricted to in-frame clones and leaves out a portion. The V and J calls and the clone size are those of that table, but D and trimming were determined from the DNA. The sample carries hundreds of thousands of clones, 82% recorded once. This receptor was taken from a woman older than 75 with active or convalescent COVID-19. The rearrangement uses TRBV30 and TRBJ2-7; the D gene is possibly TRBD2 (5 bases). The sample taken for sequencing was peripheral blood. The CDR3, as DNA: TGTGCCTGGACCCCTGGACTGATATACGAGCAGTACTTC. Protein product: CAWTPGLIYEQYF.